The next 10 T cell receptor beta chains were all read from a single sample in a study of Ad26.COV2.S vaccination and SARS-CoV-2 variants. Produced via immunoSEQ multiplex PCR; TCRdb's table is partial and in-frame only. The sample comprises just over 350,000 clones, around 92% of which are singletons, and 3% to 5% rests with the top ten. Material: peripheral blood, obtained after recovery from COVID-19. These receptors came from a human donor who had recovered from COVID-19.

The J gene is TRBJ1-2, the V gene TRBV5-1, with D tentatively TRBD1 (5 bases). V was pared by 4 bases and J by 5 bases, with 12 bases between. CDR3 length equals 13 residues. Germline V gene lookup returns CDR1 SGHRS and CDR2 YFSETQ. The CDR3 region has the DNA TGCGCCAGCAGCGGGGACCCAGGATATGGCTACACCTTC. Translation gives CASSGDPGYGYTF.

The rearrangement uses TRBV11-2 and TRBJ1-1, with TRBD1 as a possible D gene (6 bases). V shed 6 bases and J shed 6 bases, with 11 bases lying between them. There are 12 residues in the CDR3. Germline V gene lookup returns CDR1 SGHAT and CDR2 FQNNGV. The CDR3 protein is CASRKGVAEAFF. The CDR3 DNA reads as TGTGCCAGCAGAAAGGGGGTGGCTGAAGCTTTCTTT.

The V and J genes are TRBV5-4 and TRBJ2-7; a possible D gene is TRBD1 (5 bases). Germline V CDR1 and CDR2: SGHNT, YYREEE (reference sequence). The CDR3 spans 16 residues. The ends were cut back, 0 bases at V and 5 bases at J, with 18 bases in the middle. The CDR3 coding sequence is TGTGCCAGCAGCTTGGAATCGTGGCAGGGAAGAAACGAGCAGTACTTC. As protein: CASSLESWQGRNEQYF.

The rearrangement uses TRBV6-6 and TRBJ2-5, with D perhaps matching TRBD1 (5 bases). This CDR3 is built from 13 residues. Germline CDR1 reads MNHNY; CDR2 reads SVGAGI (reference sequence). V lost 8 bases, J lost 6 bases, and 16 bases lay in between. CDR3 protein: CASVDSFLKTQYF. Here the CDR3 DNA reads TGTGCCAGCGTCGACAGTTTCTTGAAGACCCAGTACTTC.

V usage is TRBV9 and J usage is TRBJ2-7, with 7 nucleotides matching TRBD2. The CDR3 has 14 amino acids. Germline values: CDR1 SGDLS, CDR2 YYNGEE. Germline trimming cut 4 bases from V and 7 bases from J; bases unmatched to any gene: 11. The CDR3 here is CASSSRGLSGEQYF. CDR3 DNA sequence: TGTGCCAGCAGCTCTCGGGGACTATCGGGGGAGCAGTACTTC.

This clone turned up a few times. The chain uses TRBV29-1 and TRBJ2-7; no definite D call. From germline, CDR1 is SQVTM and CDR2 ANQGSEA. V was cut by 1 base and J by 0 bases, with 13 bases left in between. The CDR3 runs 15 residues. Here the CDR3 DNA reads TGCAGCGTTGAAGGCGACTCAGAGAGCTCCTACGAGCAGTACTTC. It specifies CSVEGDSESSYEQYF.

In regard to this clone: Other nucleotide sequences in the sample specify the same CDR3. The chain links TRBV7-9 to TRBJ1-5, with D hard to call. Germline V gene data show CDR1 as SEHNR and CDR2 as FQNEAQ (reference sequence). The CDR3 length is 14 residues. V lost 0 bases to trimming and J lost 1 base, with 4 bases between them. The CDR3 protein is CASSLAGSNQPQHF. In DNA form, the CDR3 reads TGTGCCAGCAGCTTAGCGGGGAGCAATCAGCCCCAGCATTTT.

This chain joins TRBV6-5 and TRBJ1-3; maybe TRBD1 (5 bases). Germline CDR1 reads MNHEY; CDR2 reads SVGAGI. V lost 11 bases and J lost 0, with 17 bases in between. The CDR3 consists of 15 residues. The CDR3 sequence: CAAEKGRISGNTIYF. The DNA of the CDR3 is TGTGCCGCGGAAAAGGGACGTATCTCTGGAAACACCATATATTTT.

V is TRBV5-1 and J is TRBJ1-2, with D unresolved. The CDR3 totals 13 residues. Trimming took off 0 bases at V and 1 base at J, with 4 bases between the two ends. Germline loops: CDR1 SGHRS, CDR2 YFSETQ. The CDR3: CASSLADNYGYTF. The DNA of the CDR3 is TGCGCCAGCAGCTTGGCAGATAACTATGGCTACACCTTC.

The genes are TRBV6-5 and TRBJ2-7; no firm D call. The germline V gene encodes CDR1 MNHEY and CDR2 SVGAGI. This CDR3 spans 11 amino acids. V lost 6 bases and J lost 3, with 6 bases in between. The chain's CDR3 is CASRARYEQYF. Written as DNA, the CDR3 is TGTGCCAGCAGGGCCCGCTACGAGCAGTACTTC.